This TCR beta chain stems from a study of control samples from healthy donors and cancer patients. Data came from immunoSEQ multiplex PCR; TCRdb stores just in-frame clones and leaves some out. The table shows 130,000 or so clones, with 90% to 95% occurring only once. Trimming pared 1 base from V and 11 bases from J, leaving 14 bases between. Germline CDR1 reads SQVTM; CDR2 reads ANQGSEA. The CDR3 is made up of 12 amino acids. The clonotype comes from a man aged 40-49 years in good health. The chain carries TRBV29-1 and TRBJ1-1; tentatively, D is TRBD1 (6 bases). Sequenced material: blood. In DNA, the CDR3 is TGCAGCGTTGAAGCTGACAGGCCGGGGGCTTTCTTT. This gives the protein CSVEADRPGAFF. Full variable domain (remainder filled in from reference TRBV29-1 and TRBJ1-1): SAVISQKPSRDICQRGTSLTIQCQVDSQVTMMFWYRQQPGQSLTLIATANQGSEATYESGFVIDKFPISRPNLTFSTLTVSNMSPEDSSIYLCSVEADRPGAFFGQGTRLTVV.